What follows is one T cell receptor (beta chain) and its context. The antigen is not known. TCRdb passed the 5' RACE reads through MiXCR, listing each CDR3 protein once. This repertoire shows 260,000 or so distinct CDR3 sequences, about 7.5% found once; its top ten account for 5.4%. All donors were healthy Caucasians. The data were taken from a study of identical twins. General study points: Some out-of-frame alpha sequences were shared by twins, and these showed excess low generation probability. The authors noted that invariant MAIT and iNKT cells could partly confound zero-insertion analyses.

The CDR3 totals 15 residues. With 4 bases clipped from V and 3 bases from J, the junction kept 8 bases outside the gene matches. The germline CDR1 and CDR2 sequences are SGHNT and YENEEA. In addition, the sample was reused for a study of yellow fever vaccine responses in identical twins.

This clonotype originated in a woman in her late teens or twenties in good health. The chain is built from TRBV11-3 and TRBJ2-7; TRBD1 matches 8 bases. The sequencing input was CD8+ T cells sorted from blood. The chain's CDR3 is CASSSGAGQDYEQYF. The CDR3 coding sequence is TGTGCCAGCAGCTCGGGCGCGGGACAGGACTACGAGCAGTACTTC.